This T cell receptor (beta chain) derives from a study of shared clonotypes between healthy human individuals. Looking at the study overall: The people who gave samples were two women and three men aged 18 to 49. Three plates each covered CD4 naive and memory; CD8 naive two, CD8 memory one.

This clone has a single count. What it recognizes is unknown. The CDR3 is 16 amino acids. J gave up 4 bases and V 5 bases, and 9 bases lay outside the gene matches. Germline CDR1 MDHEN, CDR2 SYDVKM. Study-wide findings and caveats: Donor clonotype sharing was expected to depend on sequencing depth.

Only in-frame clones appear in the TCRdb table, and some are missing; sequencing was by immunoSEQ multiplex PCR. The data hold some 2,500,000 clones, with less than 95% observed a single time. The TCR comes from a man between 18 and 35 years old in good health. Some clones in this sample may be carry-over from other donors' samples. The sequencing sample was made of naive CD4+ T cells from PBMCs. As to subset: CD45RA+ positively selected. This rearrangement joins TRBV28 to TRBJ1-3; 9 positions match TRBD1. CDR3 DNA sequence: TGTGCCAGCAGTCCAACAGGGGGCTTGCGGGGAAACACCATATATTTT. It yields the protein CASSPTGGLRGNTIYF.